A single sample gave rise to the 24 T cell receptor beta chains below, sequenced in a study of post-analysis software for immune sequencing data. The TCR beta cDNA libraries contained unique molecular identifiers. TCRdb independently ran MiXCR on the PCR reads; one entry per CDR3 protein. The sample holds about 430,000 distinct CDR3 sequences, over 30% seen once. Study-wide results and limits: Relative to controls, patients had a handful of TRBV segments at higher frequency, with TRBV5-6, TRBV5-1 and TRBV20-1 among these.

Antigens of these TCRs are unknown. Sequences were obtained from blood. Source of these receptors: a girl aged 2-10 years with multiple sclerosis.

The chain has TRBV9 and TRBJ2-7, with TRBD2 as a possible D gene (5 bases). With 0 bases removed from V and 2 bases from J, the gap between germline ends came to 9 bases. Per the germline V gene, CDR1 is SGDLS and CDR2 is YYNGEE. The CDR3 has 14 residues. CDR3 residues: CASSVDLGAYEQYF. CDR3 coding DNA: TGTGCCAGCAGCGTAGATTTGGGAGCCTACGAGCAGTACTTC.

This chain joins TRBV4-1 and TRBJ2-1, with D unresolved. Germline V CDR1 and CDR2: MGHRA, YSYEKL. This CDR3 spans 12 amino acids. V was shortened by 3 bases and J by 6 bases, with 6 bases between the two germline ends. CDR3 amino acids: CASSHPGNEQFF. CDR3 nucleotides: TGCGCCAGCAGCCACCCAGGCAATGAGCAGTTCTTC.

The chain couples TRBV7-2 to TRBJ2-5, with 8 nucleotides matching TRBD2. J lost 0 bases, V lost 7 bases, and 4 bases had no gene match. The CDR3 spans 14 residues. Germline values: CDR1 SGHTA, CDR2 FQGNSA. This chain's CDR3 is CASIPSGYQETQYF. In nucleotides, the CDR3 is TGTGCCAGCATCCCTAGCGGGTACCAAGAGACCCAGTACTTC.

The chain combines TRBV6-5 with TRBJ2-1, with 11 bases that match TRBD2. From germline, CDR1 is MNHEY and CDR2 SVGAGI. The CDR3 runs 16 residues. J was trimmed by 2 bases and V by 0 bases; bases with no gene match: 0. The CDR3 DNA reads TGTGCCAGCAGTTACTCTAGCGGGAGGGCCTACAATGAGCAGTTCTTC. Its translation is CASSYSSGRAYNEQFF.

The V and J genes are TRBV15 and TRBJ2-3; 11 bases align to TRBD2. Germline assignment: CDR1 LNHNV and CDR2 YYDKDF (reference sequence). The CDR3 has 15 residues. Unmatched junction bases numbered 10, after V lost 9 bases and J lost 5 bases. The CDR3 DNA reads as TGTGCCACTAACTTCCGACTAGCGGGACTAGATACGCAGTATTTT. Translating gives CATNFRLAGLDTQYF.

The J gene is TRBJ2-1, the V gene TRBV18; D unclear. This CDR3 is built from 16 residues. CDR1 KGHSH and CDR2 LQKENI come from the germline V gene. Deletions cut 2 bases from V and 0 bases from J, with 11 bases between. The DNA for the CDR3 is TGTGCCAGCTCACCATCCATCGGTAGCTCCTACAATGAGCAGTTCTTC. This codes for CASSPSIGSSYNEQFF.

The CDR3 DNA sequence: TGCAGTGCTACCCCCTCATTCCGGGGATCGGGCTACACCTTC. This gives the protein CSATPSFRGSGYTF. The V gene is TRBV20-1, the J gene TRBJ1-2; no reliable D call. V was trimmed by 4 bases and J by 8 bases, leaving 20 bases between them. This CDR3 comprises 14 residues. The germline V gene has CDR1 DFQATT and CDR2 SNEGSKA (reference sequence).

The chain is built from TRBV7-3 and TRBJ1-2, with TRBD1 matching 9 bases. Germline CDR1 reads SGHTA; CDR2 reads FQGTGA. CDR3 length equals 15 residues. Unmatched junction bases numbered 12, after V lost 5 bases and J lost 8 bases. This CDR3 is CASSAGTGLSNGYTF. The CDR3 DNA sequence: TGTGCCAGCAGCGCCGGGACAGGGCTTTCAAACGGCTACACCTTC.

V is TRBV11-2 and J is TRBJ2-5; TRBD1 matches at 8 bases. This CDR3 is 15 amino acids long. J gave up 3 bases and V 5 bases, and 8 bases lay outside the gene matches. Germline V lookup: CDR1 SGHAT, CDR2 FQNNGV. CDR3 sequence: CASSTQPGQEETQYF. CDR3 nucleotide sequence: TGTGCCAGCAGCACGCAGCCGGGACAGGAAGAGACCCAGTACTTC.

The V and J genes are TRBV10-3 and TRBJ2-3, with 8 bases aligning to TRBD2. The V and J ends lost 7 bases and 0 bases, in that order; junction bases with no gene match: 3. Germline loops: CDR1 ENHRY, CDR2 SYGVKD. The CDR3 has 14 amino acids. The CDR3 DNA sequence: TGTGCCATCAAACTAGCGGCTAGCACAGATACGCAGTATTTT. It translates to CAIKLAASTDTQYF.

This clonotype was found a few times. This chain connects TRBV7-2 to TRBJ1-2; the D is unclear. Per germline, CDR1 SGHTA and CDR2 FQGNSA. The CDR3 loop spans 15 amino acids. V shed 5 bases and J shed 3 bases, with 16 bases lying between them. CDR3 region: CASSPEASGHYGYTF. The DNA of the CDR3 is TGTGCCAGCAGCCCGGAGGCGTCGGGCCACTATGGCTACACCTTC.

The rearrangement uses TRBV7-9 and TRBJ1-4; D uncertain. CDR3 length equals 13 residues. Germline V gene sequence: CDR1 SEHNR, CDR2 FQNEAQ (reference sequence). V lost 5 bases, J lost 12 bases, and 16 bases lay in between. CDR3 nucleotide sequence: TGTGCCAGCAGCAAAGACGGTTTCGTGGAACTGTTTTTT. This gives the protein CASSKDGFVELFF.

The CDR3 coding sequence is TGCAGCGTTGTATCAGGGGCGAACACCGGGGAGCTGTTTTTT. The encoded protein is CSVVSGANTGELFF. The chain is built from TRBV29-1 and TRBJ2-2, with D maybe TRBD1 (6 bases). The CDR3 is 14 amino acids. Per the germline V gene, CDR1 is SQVTM and CDR2 is ANQGSEA. V was pared by 4 bases and J by 0 bases, with 9 bases between.

The chain employs TRBV15 and TRBJ1-3; D is undetermined. V lost 0 bases and J lost 2, with 5 bases in between. CDR3 length: 14 amino acids. Germline lookup yields CDR1 LNHNV and CDR2 YYDKDF (reference sequence). DNA of the CDR3: TGTGCCACCAGCAGAGACAGCGCTGGAAACACCATATATTTT. Translating gives CATSRDSAGNTIYF.

The chain employs TRBV20-1 and TRBJ2-1; 10 bases are a match to TRBD1. CDR1 is DFQATT, CDR2 SNEGSKA, per germline (reference sequence). The V segment lost 5 bases and the J segment 6 bases; nucleotides outside the gene matches: 10. The CDR3 is 15 amino acids. DNA for the CDR3: TGCAGTGCTCATACCGGGACAGGGGCCTTCAATGAGCAGTTCTTC. Encoded protein: CSAHTGTGAFNEQFF.

In this sample, this clonotype turned up a few times. J is TRBJ2-6 and V is TRBV7-3; D is perhaps TRBD1 (6 bases). CDR1 and CDR2 from the germline V gene are SGHTA and FQGTGA. Trimming removed 6 bases at V and 4 bases at J, with 22 bases between. The CDR3 is 18 residues long. As DNA, the CDR3 is TGTGCCAGCAGTCTAAAGGGGGAAATAAGGACCGGGGCCAACGTCCTGACTTTC. Protein product: CASSLKGEIRTGANVLTF.

This clonotype was detected a few times. This chain links TRBV5-1 with TRBJ2-1; 8 nucleotides line up with TRBD2. V shed 3 bases, J shed 8 bases, and the junction held 10 bases outside the gene matches. Germline CDR1 is SGHRS and CDR2 is YFSETQ. The CDR3 spans 15 residues. This CDR3 reads CASSSREREWYEQFF. The DNA of the CDR3 is TGCGCCAGCAGCTCCCGCGAGCGGGAGTGGTATGAGCAGTTCTTC.

This sequence joins TRBV7-6 and TRBJ2-1; 8 positions match TRBD2. The J segment lost 5 bases and the V segment lost 2 bases, leaving 5 bases of the junction unmatched. This CDR3 contains 15 residues. Germline V gene lookup returns CDR1 SGHVS and CDR2 FNYEAQ. CDR3: CASSLFAGGNNEQFF. The CDR3 coding sequence is TGTGCCAGCAGCTTATTTGCGGGGGGTAACAATGAGCAGTTCTTC.

In its sample, this clonotype was seen a few times. The gene calls are TRBV9 and TRBJ2-7; D is ambiguous. Per the germline V gene, CDR1 is SGDLS and CDR2 is YYNGEE. The V gene lost 0 bases and the J gene lost 7 bases, with 11 bases spanning the gap. This CDR3 comprises 13 residues. The CDR3 here is CASSVGLEREQYF. For the CDR3, the DNA is TGTGCCAGCAGCGTAGGATTAGAAAGGGAGCAGTACTTC.

The chain is built from TRBV29-1 and TRBJ2-3, with a weak D call TRBD2 (6 bases). With 7 bases removed from V and 2 bases from J, the gap between germline ends came to 16 bases. Germline V gene lookup returns CDR1 SQVTM and CDR2 ANQGSEA. The CDR3 runs 14 residues. The CDR3 here is CSAGDPGPTDTQYF. The CDR3 bases are TGCAGCGCGGGAGATCCTGGCCCCACAGATACGCAGTATTTT.

The rearrangement uses TRBV29-1 and TRBJ1-1; TRBD1 matches 9 bases. There are 14 residues in the CDR3. The germline V gene encodes CDR1 SQVTM and CDR2 ANQGSEA. V shed 1 base, J shed 5 bases, and the junction held 5 bases outside the gene matches. The CDR3 DNA is TGCAGCGTTGAAGTAAACAGGGGGCAAACTGAAGCTTTCTTT. Protein product: CSVEVNRGQTEAFF.

The chain has TRBV12-3 or TRBV12-4 and TRBJ2-5, with 9 bases matching TRBD2. V gave up 6 bases and J gave up 3 bases; unmatched junction bases: 17. The CDR3 contains 18 residues. The CDR3 DNA reads as TGTGCCAGCAGCAAGTTTAAGGGGGGACTAGCTAGGGAAGAGACCCAGTACTTC. Residues: CASSKFKGGLAREETQYF.

The chain employs TRBV5-8 and TRBJ1-2, with D tentatively TRBD1 (6 bases). Per germline, CDR1 SGHTS and CDR2 YDEGEE. The CDR3 runs to 15 residues. V was shortened by 0 bases and J by 2 bases, with 11 bases between the two germline ends. In DNA form, the CDR3 reads TGTGCCAGCAGCTTGGTGGGGGGGCCCAACTATGGCTACACCTTC. Residues: CASSLVGGPNYGYTF.

There are a few counts of this clonotype. Germline and junction disagree at one end, which may indicate a read error. The V and J genes are TRBV5-6 and TRBJ1-6; D is ambiguous. Germline V lookup: CDR1 SGHDT, CDR2 YYEEEE. This CDR3 region has 12 residues. CDR3 loop: CASSWTGSSLHF. The CDR3 DNA is TGTGCCAGCAGCTGGACGGGTTCATCCCTCCACTTT.